The sequence of this T cell receptor (beta chain) was determined in a study of blood T cells in healthy people across ages. The CDR3 length is 14 residues. Germline V lookup: CDR1 MNHEY, CDR2 SVGAGI. Trimming removed 4 bases at V and 4 bases at J, with 12 bases between. About 10 milliliters was the volume of peripheral blood drawn from each donor. This clonotype occurred once. What it binds is not known. Through a sample-barcoded 5' primer and a J-beta primer mix, a second PCR was run for roughly 6 to 11 cycles. The authors tagged each cDNA molecule using a template-switch adaptor with 12 random nucleotides. One entry per CDR3 protein, called by TCRdb with MiXCR from the 5' RACE reads. The sample carries about 900,000 distinct CDR3 sequences, less than 80% recorded once. Study-wide results and limits: Correlation between TCR beta diversity and naive T cell percentage was strong.

This TCR was recovered from a man aged 30 to 45 in good health. Sequences were obtained from blood. This sequence joins TRBV6-5 and TRBJ2-3; the D gene is possibly TRBD1 (6 bases). The DNA of the CDR3 is TGTGCCAGCAGTTTAACAGGGTGGCCAGATACGCAGTATTTT. It encodes CASSLTGWPDTQYF.